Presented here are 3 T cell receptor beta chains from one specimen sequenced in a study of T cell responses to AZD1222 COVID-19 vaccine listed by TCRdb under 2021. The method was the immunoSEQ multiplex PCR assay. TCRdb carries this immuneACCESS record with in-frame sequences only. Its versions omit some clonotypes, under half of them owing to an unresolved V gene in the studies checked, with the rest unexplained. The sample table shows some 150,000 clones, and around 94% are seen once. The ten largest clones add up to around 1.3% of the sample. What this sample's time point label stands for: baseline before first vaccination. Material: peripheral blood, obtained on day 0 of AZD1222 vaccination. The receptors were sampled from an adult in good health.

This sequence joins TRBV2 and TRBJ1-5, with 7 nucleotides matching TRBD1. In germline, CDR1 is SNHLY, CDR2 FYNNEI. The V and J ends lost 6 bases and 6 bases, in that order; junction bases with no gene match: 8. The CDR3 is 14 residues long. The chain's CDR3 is CASRATGKGQPQHF. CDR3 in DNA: TGTGCCAGCAGGGCGACAGGGAAGGGTCAGCCCCAGCATTTT.

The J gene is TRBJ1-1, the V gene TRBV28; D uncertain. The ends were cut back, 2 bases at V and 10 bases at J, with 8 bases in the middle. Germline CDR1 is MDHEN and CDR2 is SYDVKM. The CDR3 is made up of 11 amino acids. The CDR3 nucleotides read TGTGCCAGCAGTTTAGAGGGCCGAGCTTTCTTT. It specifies CASSLEGRAFF.

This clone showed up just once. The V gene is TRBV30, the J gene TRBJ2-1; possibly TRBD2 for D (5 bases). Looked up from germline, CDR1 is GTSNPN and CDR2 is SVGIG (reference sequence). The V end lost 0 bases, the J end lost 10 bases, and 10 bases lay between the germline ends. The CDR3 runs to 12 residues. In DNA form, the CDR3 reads TGTGCCTGGAGTGTAGGCGGGCCCGAGCAGTTCTTC. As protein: CAWSVGGPEQFF.